A selection of T cell receptor beta chains follows, all from one sample in a study of T cells in Graves' hyperthyroidism and ophthalmopathy. TCRdb recomputed calls from the multiplex PCR reads with MiXCR, one row per CDR3 protein. Of hundreds of thousands of distinct CDR3 sequences listed, over 11% were seen once; the top ten hold around 28%. Material: blood. All receptors derive from a man in his fifties with Graves' ophthalmopathy. Each CDR3 is given with its conserved first and last residue. The order of the fields is D gene, clone size, J gene, V gene, CDR3 DNA, CDR3 protein. D genes are given only for firm matches. Rows may omit the clone size; those that give it use once, few, many or a size class.

D gene: .
clone size: .
J gene: TRBJ1-6
V gene: TRBV25-1
CDR3 DNA: TGTGCCAGCAGTCCCTCTCGGGACAAAAATAATTCACCCCTCCACTTT
CDR3 protein: CASSPSRDKNNSPLHF

D gene: .
clone size: .
J gene: TRBJ1-2
V gene: TRBV30
CDR3 DNA: TGTGCCTGGGAGACACTTGCAGAATATGGCTACACCTTC
CDR3 protein: CAWETLAEYGYTF

D gene: TRBD2
clone size: many
J gene: TRBJ2-3
V gene: TRBV6-1
CDR3 DNA: TGTGCCAGCAACCCGACTAGCGGGGGACGCGATACGCAGTATTTT
CDR3 protein: CASNPTSGGRDTQYF

D gene: .
clone size: .
J gene: TRBJ2-7
V gene: TRBV20-1
CDR3 DNA: TGCAGTGCTAGAGCTCCATCAAGAGCCAGCTACGAGCAGTACTTC
CDR3 protein: CSARAPSRASYEQYF

D gene: TRBD2
clone size: .
J gene: TRBJ2-3
V gene: TRBV9
CDR3 DNA: TGTGCCAGCAGCGTAGTGGCGGGAGGGATCACAGATACGCAGTATTTT
CDR3 protein: CASSVVAGGITDTQYF

D gene: .
clone size: many
J gene: TRBJ1-1
V gene: TRBV4-1
CDR3 DNA: TGCGCCAGCAGCCAAGCGGTATGGGAAACTGAAGCTTTCTTT
CDR3 protein: CASSQAVWETEAFF

D gene: .
clone size: many
J gene: TRBJ2-3
V gene: TRBV12-3/TRBV12-4
CDR3 DNA: TGTGCCAGCAGCTTGACGGTGTCTAGCACAGATACGCAGTATTTT
CDR3 protein: CASSLTVSSTDTQYF

D gene: TRBD1
clone size: many
J gene: TRBJ2-7
V gene: TRBV9
CDR3 DNA: TGTGCCAGCAGCGTAGAAGTCGACAGGGGCGAGCAGTACTTC
CDR3 protein: CASSVEVDRGEQYF

D gene: .
clone size: .
J gene: TRBJ1-1
V gene: TRBV3-1
CDR3 DNA: TGTGCCAGCAGCCGATCGGGGTTCAACACTGAAGCTTTCTTT
CDR3 protein: CASSRSGFNTEAFF

D gene: .
clone size: many
J gene: TRBJ1-6
V gene: TRBV6-5
CDR3 DNA: TGTGCCAGCAGTTACTCGAGCGAAAGTTCACCCCTCCACTTT
CDR3 protein: CASSYSSESSPLHF

D gene: .
clone size: .
J gene: TRBJ2-7
V gene: TRBV5-6
CDR3 DNA: TGTGCCAGCAGCTTCGGGACGGCCTACGAGCAGTACTTC
CDR3 protein: CASSFGTAYEQYF

D gene: TRBD2
clone size: many
J gene: TRBJ2-7
V gene: TRBV18
CDR3 DNA: TGTGCCAGCTCACCACAGCGGGACTCCTACGAGCAGTACTTC
CDR3 protein: CASSPQRDSYEQYF

D gene: TRBD1
clone size: many
J gene: TRBJ2-2
V gene: TRBV20-1
CDR3 DNA: TGCAGTGCTAGAGATTTTGACAGGGGAGGTTATACCGGGGAGCTGTTTTTT
CDR3 protein: CSARDFDRGGYTGELFF

D gene: .
clone size: many
J gene: TRBJ2-1
V gene: TRBV7-2
CDR3 DNA: TGTGCCAGCAGCTCCCAGGGGCGGGTCTACAATGAGCAGTTCTTC
CDR3 protein: CASSSQGRVYNEQFF

D gene: .
clone size: few
J gene: TRBJ1-1
V gene: TRBV5-1
CDR3 DNA: TGCGCCAGCAGCGGGTCGGGGTTTGAAGCTTTCTTT
CDR3 protein: CASSGSGFEAFF

D gene: .
clone size: many
J gene: TRBJ2-5
V gene: TRBV24-1
CDR3 DNA: TGTGCCACCCGAAAGGCAGGCAGTTCGCACGGGGACCAAGAGACCCAGTACTTC
CDR3 protein: CATRKAGSSHGDQETQYF

D gene: .
clone size: many
J gene: TRBJ2-1
V gene: TRBV2
CDR3 DNA: TGTGCCATCCGAGGGCAGGGTTACAATGAGCAGTTCTTC
CDR3 protein: CAIRGQGYNEQFF

D gene: TRBD1
clone size: many
J gene: TRBJ1-6
V gene: TRBV12-3/TRBV12-4
CDR3 DNA: TGTGCCAGCAGTGAGGACAGGGGGCGAAATTCACCCCTCCACTTT
CDR3 protein: CASSEDRGRNSPLHF

D gene: .
clone size: many
J gene: TRBJ2-2
V gene: TRBV18
CDR3 DNA: TGTGCCAGCTCATCAACGGCCCTCGGGGAGCTGTTTTTT
CDR3 protein: CASSSTALGELFF

D gene: TRBD2
clone size: few
J gene: TRBJ2-7
V gene: TRBV4-1
CDR3 DNA: TGCGCCAGCAGCCAAGTCGATAGCGGGAGCTATTACGAGCAGTACTTC
CDR3 protein: CASSQVDSGSYYEQYF

D gene: .
clone size: many
J gene: TRBJ2-7
V gene: TRBV6-1
CDR3 DNA: TGTGCCAGCAGTTCCCCAGCGAGCTCCTACGAGCAGTACTTC
CDR3 protein: CASSSPASSYEQYF

D gene: TRBD1
clone size: many
J gene: TRBJ1-5
V gene: TRBV27
CDR3 DNA: TGTGCCAGCCGACAGGGGGTTTTTAGCAATCAGCCCCAGCATTTT
CDR3 protein: CASRQGVFSNQPQHF